The TCR beta chain described here comes from a study of CD8+ T cells in alopecia areata. Broader study findings: Treatment with tofacitinib significantly lowered scalp clonality and reduced expanded CD8+ clones among the top 100.

The CDR3 length is 15 residues. V was pared by 6 bases and J by 1 base, with 12 bases between. CDR1 and CDR2 from the germline V gene are ENHRY and SYGVKD. As regards this clone: Its antigen is unknown.

The sequencing template was cDNA reverse transcribed from extracted RNA. Data came from immunoSEQ multiplex PCR; TCRdb stores just in-frame clones and leaves some out. The table has about 200,000 clones, 58% seen once. Regarding treatment: oral pan-JAK inhibitor, 5-10 mg twice daily. This sample comprised CD4+ T cells sorted from blood, obtained at week 24, from a patient treated with tofacitinib. The TCR was taken from a human donor with alopecia areata. The chain employs TRBV10-3 and TRBJ2-2; D perhaps matches TRBD2 (6 bases). The CDR3 DNA is TGTGCCATCAGAAGATCAGCGGGGAACACCGGGGAGCTGTTTTTT. Amino acids: CAIRRSAGNTGELFF.